Following are 20 T cell receptor beta chains from one sample sequenced in a study of blood T cell repertoires in COVID-19. TCRdb's copy holds only in-frame clones and misses some; the assay was immunoSEQ multiplex PCR. Altogether under 300,000 clones are present, roughly 90% being singletons, with the ten largest covering under 3.5%. Sequencing was carried out using PBMCs or T cells enriched from blood (not recorded which). Source of these receptors: a woman in her fifties or sixties who had recovered from COVID-19.

The V and J genes are TRBV7-3 and TRBJ2-1; 8 bases are shared with TRBD2. The germline CDR1 and CDR2 sequences are SGHTA and FQGTGA. This CDR3 is 16 amino acids long. The junction had 13 bases not matched to a gene; V was cut back by 5 bases and J by 7 bases. CDR3 in amino acids: CASSAVGAGVGNEQFF. CDR3 in DNA: TGTGCCAGCAGCGCAGTTGGAGCGGGGGTCGGTAATGAGCAGTTCTTC.

The rearrangement joins TRBV10-1 to TRBJ2-5, with TRBD2 matching over 8 bases. CDR1 and CDR2 from the germline V gene are WNHNN and SYGVQD (reference sequence). The V gene end was trimmed by 6 bases and the J gene end by 2 bases; junction bases not matched to a gene: 8. The CDR3 sequence is 15 residues long. The CDR3 DNA reads TGCGCCAGCAGCCTTAGCGGGGCAAAGCAAGAGACCCAGTACTTC. This encodes CASSLSGAKQETQYF.

V is TRBV12-3 or TRBV12-4 and J is TRBJ1-5, with D possibly matching TRBD1 (5 bases). The CDR3 is 13 amino acids. V lost 8 bases to trimming and J lost 7 bases, with 15 bases between them. CDR3 region: CASVDRGGQPQHF. In nucleotides, the CDR3 is TGTGCCAGCGTAGATCGGGGGGGACAGCCCCAGCATTTT.

This chain links TRBV4-3 with TRBJ2-2; 8 bases line up with TRBD2. The CDR3 has 15 amino acids. Germline V CDR1 and CDR2: LGHNA, YSLEER. The V gene end was trimmed by 3 bases and the J gene end by 3 bases; junction bases not matched to a gene: 3. The CDR3 reads CASSHGGDYTGELFF. CDR3 sequence (DNA): TGCGCCAGCAGCCACGGGGGGGACTACACCGGGGAGCTGTTTTTT.

Worth noting for this clone: Its ends do not fully match the called genes, so a read error is possible. The sample carries other DNA sequences with the same CDR3. The chain combines TRBV9 with TRBJ2-7, with 7 bases that match TRBD1. This CDR3 spans 15 amino acids. Germline CDR1 is SGDLS and CDR2 is YYNGEE. The CDR3 sequence: CASSVGGGFTYEQYF. The CDR3 nucleotides are TGTGCCAGCAGCGTAGGAGGGGGCTTCACCTACGAACAGTACTTC.

The CDR3 region has the DNA TGTGCCAGCAACCATATGGGAGGCTCCGAGCAGTACTTC. This encodes CASNHMGGSEQYF. The chain recombines TRBV28 with TRBJ2-7; tentatively, D is TRBD2 (6 bases). V gave up 7 bases and J gave up 6 bases, with 16 bases separating them. The CDR3 has 13 residues. Germline lookup yields CDR1 MDHEN and CDR2 SYDVKM. The variable domain in full, completed from reference TRBV28 and TRBJ2-7, reads DVKVTQSSRYLVKRTGEKVFLECVQDMDHENMFWYRQDPGLGLRLIYFSYDVKMKEKGDIPEGYSVSREKKERFSLILESASTNQTSMYLCASNHMGGSEQYFGPGTRLTVT.

V is TRBV5-6 and J is TRBJ2-7; 10 bases are a match to TRBD2. The ends lost 4 bases at V and 7 bases at J; junction bases unmatched: 14. CDR3 length: 16 residues. From germline, CDR1 is SGHDT and CDR2 YYEEEE. CDR3 bases: TGTGCCAGCAGCACAAGGTCAGCGGGAGGGCCTTGGGAGCAGTACTTC. Translated, it gives CASSTRSAGGPWEQYF.

This clone was seen only a few times. The chain employs TRBV14 and TRBJ1-6; D is uncertain. V lost 4 bases and J lost 7, with 11 bases in between. CDR3 length: 14 amino acids. Germline V gene data show CDR1 as SGHDN and CDR2 as FVKESK. The CDR3: CASSLREGNSPLHF. Here the CDR3 DNA reads TGTGCCAGCAGCCTAAGGGAGGGCAATTCACCCCTCCACTTT.

This chain uses TRBV27 with TRBJ1-5; TRBD1 might be the D (6 bases). The germline V gene has CDR1 MNHEY and CDR2 SMNVEV (reference sequence). The CDR3 is 14 amino acids. With 2 bases removed from V and 7 bases from J, the gap between germline ends came to 12 bases. The CDR3 loop is CASSLKGVGQPQHF. CDR3 nucleotide sequence: TGTGCCAGCAGTTTAAAGGGGGTTGGCCAGCCCCAGCATTTT.

This chain connects TRBV11-2 to TRBJ2-5; 11 nucleotides match TRBD2. The CDR3 extends over 15 amino acids. Losses at the gene ends were 5 bases for V and 2 bases for J; bases not matched to a gene: 4. Per the germline V gene, CDR1 is SGHAT and CDR2 is FQNNGV. CDR3 DNA: TGTGCCAGCAGCCGCGGGACTAGCGGACAAGAGACCCAGTACTTC. It translates to CASSRGTSGQETQYF.

V usage is TRBV20-1 and J usage is TRBJ2-3; the D gene is possibly TRBD1 (6 bases). Per the germline V gene, CDR1 is DFQATT and CDR2 is SNEGSKA (reference sequence). V was pared by 3 bases and J by 3 bases, with 13 bases between. The CDR3 covers 14 residues. In DNA, the CDR3 is TGCAGTGCTAGTCCAGGGGTAGGAACAGATACGCAGTATTTT. It codes for CSASPGVGTDTQYF.

V usage is TRBV6-5 and J usage is TRBJ2-7; TRBD1 agrees at 11 bases. This CDR3 comprises 15 residues. Germline values: CDR1 MNHEY, CDR2 SVGAGI. V dropped 3 bases and J dropped 4; count of bases not matched to a gene: 5. CDR3 in amino acids: CASSYSGTGGYEQYF. Written as DNA, the CDR3 is TGTGCCAGCAGTTATTCCGGGACAGGGGGGTACGAGCAGTACTTC.

V is TRBV3-1 (or the pseudogene TRBV3-2) and J is TRBJ1-2; 8 bases are a match to TRBD1. V was pared by 5 bases and J by 3 bases, with 8 bases of the junction left unmatched. CDR1 is LGHDT and CDR2 is YNNKEL in the germline V gene (reference sequence). This CDR3 has 15 amino acids. The CDR3 here is CASSNYGQGDYGYTF. As DNA, the CDR3 is TGTGCCAGCAGCAACTACGGACAGGGCGACTATGGCTACACCTTC.

The chain combines TRBV7-2 with TRBJ1-2; 7 nucleotides align to TRBD1. Trimming cost V 1 base and J 3 bases; bases outside gene matches: 11. Germline lookup yields CDR1 SGHTA and CDR2 FQGNSA. The CDR3 contains 17 residues. The CDR3 DNA is TGTGCCAGCAGCTTAGGGTTCGGTTCAGGGACAGACTATGGCTACACCTTC. Residues: CASSLGFGSGTDYGYTF. Filled out from reference TRBV7-2 and TRBJ1-2, the complete variable domain reads GAGVSQSPSNKVTEKGKDVELRCDPISGHTALYWYRQSLGQGLEFLIYFQGNSAPDKSGLPSDRFSAERTGGSVSTLTIQRTQQEDSAVYLCASSLGFGSGTDYGYTFGSGTRLTVV.

The rearrangement links TRBV2 to TRBJ1-5; D not certain. CDR3 length: 12 residues. V dropped 6 bases and J dropped 5 bases, with 8 bases sitting between them. Germline assignment: CDR1 SNHLY and CDR2 FYNNEI. Here the CDR3 DNA reads TGTGCCAGCAGCGACACCGATCAGCCCCAGCATTTT. This codes for CASSDTDQPQHF.

The CDR3 is CASSLEQGAAYEQFF. CDR3 DNA sequence: TGTGCCAGCAGCTTAGAGCAGGGGGCTGCCTATGAGCAGTTCTTC. The J gene is TRBJ2-1, the V gene TRBV7-3; TRBD1 matches 8 bases. Unmatched junction bases numbered 8, after V lost 2 bases and J lost 8 bases. The CDR3 has 15 amino acids. Germline V gene lookup returns CDR1 SGHTA and CDR2 FQGTGA.

The chain couples TRBV24-1 to TRBJ2-7; weak D call: TRBD1 (5 bases). Looked up from germline, CDR1 is KGHDR and CDR2 is SFDVKD. This CDR3 contains 12 residues. V dropped 3 bases and J dropped 8 bases, with 10 bases sitting between them. CDR3 nucleotides: TGTGCCACCAGTGATCTTGACAGCCAGCAGTACTTC. Translated: CATSDLDSQQYF.

The chain links TRBV7-3 to TRBJ2-2, with 7 bases that match TRBD2. The CDR3 sequence is 15 residues long. Germline V CDR1 and CDR2: SGHTA, FQGTGA. V was pared by 1 base and J by 4 bases, with 3 bases of the junction left unmatched. The CDR3 coding sequence is TGTGCCAGCAGCTTAAGGGCTAGCGGCACCGGGGAGCTGTTTTTT. Its protein product is CASSLRASGTGELFF.

This chain joins TRBV28 and TRBJ1-2; TRBD1 matches at 7 bases. The V gene's germline CDR1 is MDHEN and CDR2 SYDVKM. The length of the CDR3 is 14 residues. The trim removed 3 bases at V and 1 base at J, leaving 2 bases unmatched. CDR3 sequence reads: CASSLAGGNYGYTF. CDR3 DNA sequence: TGTGCCAGCAGTTTGGCAGGGGGTAACTATGGCTACACCTTC.

In nucleotides, the CDR3 is TGTGCCAGCAGTGAAGCGAGGACAGGTGCTCTCGCCCTCCACTTT. Its translation: CASSEARTGALALHF. The genes are TRBV2 and TRBJ1-6; 7 bases are a match to TRBD1. Trimming at V came to 0 bases and at J to 14 bases, leaving 10 bases not matched to a gene. The CDR3 spans 15 residues. Germline loops: CDR1 SNHLY, CDR2 FYNNEI.